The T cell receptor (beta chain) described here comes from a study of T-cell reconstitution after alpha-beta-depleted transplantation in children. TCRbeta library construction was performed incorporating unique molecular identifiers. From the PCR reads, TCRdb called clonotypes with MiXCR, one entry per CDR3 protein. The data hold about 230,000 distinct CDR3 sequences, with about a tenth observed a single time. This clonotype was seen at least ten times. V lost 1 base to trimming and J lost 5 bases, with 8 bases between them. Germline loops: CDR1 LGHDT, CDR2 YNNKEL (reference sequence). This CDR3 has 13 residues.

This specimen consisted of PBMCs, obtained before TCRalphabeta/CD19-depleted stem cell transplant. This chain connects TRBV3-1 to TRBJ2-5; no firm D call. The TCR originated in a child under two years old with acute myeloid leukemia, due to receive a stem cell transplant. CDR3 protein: CASSQVRRETQYF. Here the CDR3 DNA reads TGTGCCAGCAGCCAAGTCCGACGTGAGACCCAGTACTTC.